These 21 T cell receptor beta chains originate from one sample sequenced in a study of OX40 agonist ivuxolimab in advanced cancers. This table comes from immunoSEQ multiplex PCR, and its TCRdb copy is limited to in-frame clones, with some not included. The sample includes tens of thousands of clones, 75% to 90% of them seen just once. Sequences were derived from CD4+ or CD8+ T cells sorted from blood, sampled in a trial of the OX40 agonist ivuxolimab. All receptors derive from an adult with an advanced solid tumor such as melanoma, head and neck, liver or kidney cancer.

The chain is built from TRBV19 and TRBJ1-2; D may be TRBD1 (5 bases). The CDR3 totals 16 residues. Looked up from germline, CDR1 is LNHDA and CDR2 is SQIVND (reference sequence). V was trimmed by 10 bases and J by 1 base, leaving 22 bases between them. Written as DNA, the CDR3 is TGTGCCACCAAGTCCCTCCCGGGACGGATTAACTATGGCTACACCTTC. Translation gives CATKSLPGRINYGYTF.

The chain has TRBV9 and TRBJ2-7; weak D call: TRBD1 (5 bases). Germline V gene sequence: CDR1 SGDLS, CDR2 YYNGEE. Trimming shortened V by 7 bases and J by 1 base, and 9 bases separated the two germline ends. The CDR3 totals 12 residues. As DNA, the CDR3 is TGTGCCAGCGGCAGGGATTCCTACGAGCAGTACTTC. Encoded protein: CASGRDSYEQYF.

The J gene is TRBJ1-1, the V gene TRBV6-1; D not resolved. Germline V gives CDR1 MNHNS, CDR2 SASEGT. The CDR3 has 9 residues. Trimming cost V 10 bases and J 10 bases, with 10 bases left between them. CDR3 DNA: TGTGCCACCTCCTTGTTAGCTTTCTTT. It encodes CATSLLAFF.

CDR3 sequence reads: CASSSDSPHEQFF. The CDR3, as DNA: TGTGCCAGCAGCTCAGACAGCCCCCATGAGCAGTTCTTC. The J gene is TRBJ2-1, the V gene TRBV7-9, with D perhaps TRBD1 (5 bases). CDR1 and CDR2 (germline): SEHNR, FQNEAQ (reference sequence). The CDR3 totals 13 residues. Trimming took 4 bases from V and 8 from J, leaving 12 bases between them.

The rearrangement uses TRBV4-1 and TRBJ1-5, with D hard to call. The V end was cut by 2 bases, the J end by 4 bases, with 9 bases between. This CDR3 contains 14 residues. Germline CDR1 MGHRA, CDR2 YSYEKL. The CDR3, as DNA: TGCGCCAGCAGCCAAATGGGGTGGAATCAGCCCCAGCATTTT. It yields the protein CASSQMGWNQPQHF.

The chain combines TRBV19 with TRBJ2-1; possibly TRBD1 for D (6 bases). CDR1 and CDR2 from the germline V gene are LNHDA and SQIVND (reference sequence). The CDR3 loop spans 15 amino acids. Trimming removed 5 bases at V and 4 bases at J, with 15 bases between. This CDR3 reads CASSYGTRSYNEQFF. CDR3 nucleotide sequence: TGTGCCAGTAGTTACGGGACACGATCATACAATGAGCAGTTCTTC.

This chain links TRBV2 with TRBJ1-1; no clear D. CDR1 is SNHLY and CDR2 is FYNNEI in the germline V gene. V was pared by 8 bases and J by 11 bases, with 18 bases between. The CDR3 has 12 residues. The CDR3 DNA reads TGTGCCAGCTTTATAGGTGAGCCGAGTGCTTTCTTT. Protein: CASFIGEPSAFF. The complete variable domain, with remaining parts taken from reference TRBV2 and TRBJ1-1, reads EPEVTQTPSHQVTQMGQEVILRCVPISNHLYFYWYRQILGQKVEFLVSFYNNEISEKSEIFDDQFSVERPDGSNFTLKIRSTKLEDSAMYFCASFIGEPSAFFGQGTRLTVV.

The rearrangement links TRBV27 to TRBJ1-2; 9 bases are a match to TRBD1. Germline-derived CDR1 and CDR2 are MNHEY and SMNVEV (reference sequence). Losses at the gene ends were 7 bases for V and 4 bases for J; bases not matched to a gene: 13. The CDR3 sequence is 16 residues long. The CDR3 protein is CASKPDRGENSYGYTF. For the CDR3, the DNA is TGTGCCAGCAAACCGGACAGGGGCGAAAATAGCTATGGCTACACCTTC.

The chain carries TRBV9 and TRBJ1-5, with 7 bases fitting TRBD1. The CDR3 extends over 14 amino acids. With V trimmed by 6 bases and J by 5 bases, 8 bases remained unmatched. The germline V gene has CDR1 SGDLS and CDR2 YYNGEE. The CDR3 here is CASNQGQFDQPQHF. Here the CDR3 DNA reads TGTGCCAGCAACCAGGGACAGTTCGATCAGCCCCAGCATTTT.

J is TRBJ2-5 and V is TRBV7-9; D tentatively fits TRBD1 or TRBD2 (6 bases each). CDR1 and CDR2 (germline): SEHNR, FQNEAQ (reference sequence). This CDR3 contains 17 residues. V was trimmed by 5 bases and J by 7 bases, leaving 26 bases between them. In nucleotides, the CDR3 is TGTGCCAGCAGCCCGTCCTTGAGAGGGGGGATGAAGGGGACCCAGTACTTC. Translation gives CASSPSLRGGMKGTQYF. The variable domain in full, with the rest retrieved from reference TRBV7-9 and TRBJ2-5, is DTGVSQNPRHKITKRGQNVTFRCDPISEHNRLYWYRQTLGQGPEFLTYFQNEAQLEKSRLLSDRFSAERPKGSFSTLEIQRTEQGDSAMYLCASSPSLRGGMKGTQYFGPGTRLLVL.

The chain joins TRBV7-9 to TRBJ2-7; 9 nucleotides line up with TRBD1. In germline, CDR1 is SEHNR, CDR2 FQNEAQ (reference sequence). The CDR3 totals 12 residues. Trimming at V came to 5 bases and at J to 5 bases, leaving 1 base not matched to a gene. This CDR3 reads CASSRTGDEQYF. The CDR3, as DNA: TGTGCCAGCAGCCGGACAGGGGACGAGCAGTACTTC.

The V gene is TRBV28, the J gene TRBJ1-5; D is perhaps TRBD1 (6 bases). V lost 3 bases and J lost 5, with 17 bases in between. This CDR3 contains 16 residues. The germline gives CDR1 MDHEN, CDR2 SYDVKM. In DNA, the CDR3 is TGTGCCAGCAGTTTCGTGAGGACAGAAGTCTATCAGCCCCAGCATTTT. Its translation is CASSFVRTEVYQPQHF. Full variable domain (outside the CDR3, taken from reference TRBV28 and TRBJ1-5): DVKVTQSSRYLVKRTGEKVFLECVQDMDHENMFWYRQDPGLGLRLIYFSYDVKMKEKGDIPEGYSVSREKKERFSLILESASTNQTSMYLCASSFVRTEVYQPQHFGDGTRLSIL.

The chain joins TRBV19 to TRBJ2-5; D may be TRBD1 (6 bases). V lost 4 bases, J lost 5 bases, and 11 bases lay in between. CDR1 is LNHDA and CDR2 is SQIVND in the germline V gene (reference sequence). This CDR3 is 13 amino acids long. The CDR3 spells CASSTGTPETQYF. For the CDR3, the DNA is TGTGCCAGTAGTACGGGGACACCGGAGACCCAGTACTTC.

The chain couples TRBV13 to TRBJ1-1; weak D call: TRBD1 (5 bases). Germline CDR1 PRHDT, CDR2 FYEKMQ (reference sequence). V was pared by 0 bases and J by 4 bases, with 9 bases between. This CDR3 has 14 residues. The CDR3 nucleotides are TGTGCCAGCAGCTTAGGCCGGACAAGCACTGAAGCTTTCTTT. This sequence encodes CASSLGRTSTEAFF.

CDR3 coding DNA: TGTGCCAGCAGCCTCGGGATCTCTAAAACGGAGACCCAGTACTTC. It encodes CASSLGISKTETQYF. This chain links TRBV7-3 with TRBJ2-5; maybe TRBD2 (5 bases). From germline, CDR1 is SGHTA and CDR2 FQGTGA. Deletions cut 5 bases from V and 5 bases from J, with 18 bases between. The CDR3 runs 15 residues. Full variable domain (missing parts from reference TRBV7-3 and TRBJ2-5): GAGVSQTPSNKVTEKGKYVELRCDPISGHTALYWYRQSLGQGPEFLIYFQGTGAADDSGLPNDRFFAVRPEGSVSTLKIQRTERGDSAVYLCASSLGISKTETQYFGPGTRLLVL.

The chain joins TRBV7-6 to TRBJ2-1; 7 nucleotides line up with TRBD2. Germline assignment: CDR1 SGHVS and CDR2 FNYEAQ. The V segment lost 3 bases and the J segment 5 bases; nucleotides outside the gene matches: 7. This CDR3 is 15 amino acids long. The CDR3 DNA sequence: TGTGCCAGCAGCTTGGGGGGACTATTACACAATGAGCAGTTCTTC. Its protein is CASSLGGLLHNEQFF.

The chain carries TRBV7-9 and TRBJ1-1, with no clear D. V was shortened by 6 bases and J by 6 bases, with 11 bases between the two germline ends. Germline values: CDR1 SEHNR, CDR2 FQNEAQ (reference sequence). This CDR3 spans 12 amino acids. As DNA, the CDR3 is TGTGCCAGCAGTTTTGGCGAATCTGAAGCTTTCTTT. It codes for CASSFGESEAFF.

This clone came up a few times. V and J are TRBV6-5 and TRBJ1-6; the D is unclear. Trimming took off 7 bases at V and 6 bases at J, with 10 bases between the two ends. The germline gives CDR1 MNHEY, CDR2 SVGAGI. CDR3 length: 13 amino acids. CDR3 sequence (DNA): TGTGCCAGCAAAATGGACTCTAATTCACCCCTCCACTTT. It specifies CASKMDSNSPLHF.

The V gene is TRBV11-2, the J gene TRBJ2-7, with TRBD1 as a possible D gene (5 bases). The CDR3 is 14 residues long. V lost 1 base, J lost 2 bases, and 9 bases lay in between. The V gene's germline CDR1 is SGHAT and CDR2 FQNNGV. The CDR3 sequence is CASSLGGRAYEQYF. The CDR3 nucleotides read TGTGCCAGCAGCTTAGGTGGCAGGGCCTACGAGCAGTACTTC.

This chain joins TRBV28 and TRBJ2-2; 8 bases fit TRBD1. Germline CDR1 MDHEN, CDR2 SYDVKM. The ends lost 5 bases at V and 5 bases at J; junction bases unmatched: 13. CDR3 length equals 17 residues. This CDR3 is CASSPLLQGARTGELFF. In nucleotides, the CDR3 is TGTGCCAGCAGTCCTCTCCTCCAGGGGGCTCGGACCGGGGAGCTGTTTTTT.

The chain carries TRBV4-2 and TRBJ2-3; D uncertain. Germline loops: CDR1 LGHNA, CDR2 YNFKEQ. Trimming stripped 4 bases from V and 5 bases from J, with 7 bases between. This CDR3 is 12 amino acids long. The CDR3 region has the DNA TGTGCCAGCAGCCTTGGCGGAGATACGCAGTATTTT. Encoded protein: CASSLGGDTQYF.